This entry lists 12 T cell receptor beta chains sequenced from one sample in a study of T cell repertoires and HLA-DP antigens. The repertoire was sequenced with immunoSEQ multiplex PCR; TCRdb's copy has only in-frame clones and lacks some. The sample has 90,000 to 130,000 clones, 80% to 95% seen once. These receptors lack a known antigen. The sequenced sample consisted of CD4+ T cells from PBMCs. The receptors derive from a woman in her late teens or twenties in good health and CMV-seronegative.

This clone turned up a few times. Written as DNA, the CDR3 is TGCAGCGTTGTTGTGGGGACTAGCGGCTACGAGCAGTACTTC. It encodes CSVVVGTSGYEQYF. This rearrangement joins TRBV29-1 to TRBJ2-7, with 11 bases lining up with TRBD2. CDR3 length equals 14 residues. The V and J ends lost 4 bases and 3 bases, in that order; junction bases with no gene match: 5. From germline, CDR1 is SQVTM and CDR2 ANQGSEA.

CDR3 amino acids: CASSPGPNTEAFF. CDR3 in DNA: TGTGCCAGCAGCCCGGGACCCAACACTGAAGCTTTCTTT. The rearrangement uses TRBV7-2 and TRBJ1-1, with D possibly matching TRBD1 (5 bases). Deletions cut 5 bases from V and 2 bases from J, with 9 bases between. The CDR3 spans 13 residues. From germline, CDR1 is SGHTA and CDR2 FQGNSA.

The chain joins TRBV9 to TRBJ2-6; TRBD1 agrees at 12 bases. J lost 2 bases, V lost 0 bases, and 6 bases had no gene match. CDR3 length: 19 residues. Germline-derived CDR1 and CDR2 are SGDLS and YYNGEE. In DNA form, the CDR3 reads TGTGCCAGCAGCGTAGCCCTGGGACAGGGGGCGACTGGGGCCAACGTCCTGACTTTC. Translated: CASSVALGQGATGANVLTF.

The chain joins TRBV11-3 to TRBJ1-1, with TRBD1 matching 7 bases. From germline, CDR1 is SGHNT and CDR2 YENEEA. This CDR3 comprises 13 residues. The V segment lost 4 bases and the J segment 5 bases; nucleotides outside the gene matches: 4. CDR3 sequence reads: CASSSQQGTEAFF. The CDR3 region has the DNA TGTGCCAGCAGCTCCCAACAGGGGACTGAAGCTTTCTTT. Supplemented by reference TRBV11-3 and TRBJ1-1, the full variable domain reads EAGVVQSPRYKIIEKKQPVAFWCNPISGHNTLYWYLQNLGQGPELLIRYENEEAVDDSQLPKDRFSAERLKGVDSTLKIQPAELGDSAVYLCASSSQQGTEAFFGQGTRLTVV.

The rearrangement links TRBV6-5 to TRBJ2-3; D ambiguous. The length of the CDR3 is 14 residues. Germline assignment: CDR1 MNHEY and CDR2 SVGAGI. V was cut by 7 bases and J by 4 bases, with 15 bases left in between. The CDR3 loop is CASIPTLGSDTQYF. CDR3 in DNA: TGTGCCAGCATTCCGACCCTCGGGTCAGATACGCAGTATTTT.

The CDR3 is CASSSRAGLNNSPLHF. The CDR3 nucleotides read TGTGCCAGCAGCTCAAGAGCAGGACTTAATAATTCACCCCTCCACTTT. The chain has TRBV7-2 and TRBJ1-6; D uncertain. The ends were cut back, 4 bases at V and 5 bases at J, with 15 bases in the middle. Germline assignment: CDR1 SGHTA and CDR2 FQGNSA. This CDR3 region has 16 residues.

V usage is TRBV7-9 and J usage is TRBJ1-5; weak D call: TRBD1 (6 bases). CDR1 and CDR2 (germline): SEHNR, FQNEAQ (reference sequence). The CDR3 is made up of 14 amino acids. V was cut by 5 bases and J by 0 bases, with 8 bases left in between. The CDR3 coding sequence is TGTGCCAGCAGCGCAGGGGATAGCAATCAGCCCCAGCATTTT. This translates into CASSAGDSNQPQHF.

For the CDR3, the DNA is TGTGCCAGCAGCGCCGATAGCGGGAGTGTAGCAGATACGCAGTATTTT. Residues: CASSADSGSVADTQYF. V and J are TRBV11-2 and TRBJ2-3, with 9 bases aligning to TRBD2. Germline trimming cut 5 bases from V and 4 bases from J; bases unmatched to any gene: 10. This CDR3 comprises 16 residues. The V gene's germline CDR1 is SGHAT and CDR2 FQNNGV.

This clone was seen a handful of times. This chain uses TRBV7-3 with TRBJ1-1; D is unclear. With 5 bases removed from V and 6 bases from J, the gap between germline ends came to 13 bases. This CDR3 contains 13 residues. Germline V gives CDR1 SGHTA, CDR2 FQGTGA. The CDR3 reads CASSPRRTAEAFF. CDR3 nucleotides: TGTGCCAGCAGCCCCCGGAGGACGGCTGAAGCTTTCTTT.

The J gene is TRBJ2-7, the V gene TRBV9; 8 nucleotides line up with TRBD1. V lost 0 bases and J lost 0; bases outside the gene matches: 2. The CDR3 covers 15 residues. The germline V gene encodes CDR1 SGDLS and CDR2 YYNGEE. The CDR3 here is CASSVGTGNSYEQYF. The CDR3 coding sequence is TGTGCCAGCAGCGTAGGGACAGGGAACTCCTACGAGCAGTACTTC.

V gene TRBV4-3 combines with J gene TRBJ1-3, with unresolved D. The V and J ends lost 1 base and 2 bases respectively, with 3 bases between them. In germline, CDR1 is LGHNA, CDR2 YSLEER. This CDR3 comprises 13 residues. DNA of the CDR3: TGCGCCAGCAGCCAAGTGACTGGAAACACCATATATTTT. Protein: CASSQVTGNTIYF.

This rearrangement joins TRBV10-3 to TRBJ1-4; D is ambiguous. Germline CDR1 reads ENHRY; CDR2 reads SYGVKD. The CDR3 runs to 13 residues. Trimming removed 10 bases at V and 0 bases at J, with 9 bases between. CDR3 in DNA: TGTGCCACCGGGGAGTCAACTAATGAAAAACTGTTTTTT. Its protein product is CATGESTNEKLFF.